This entry features one T cell receptor beta chain sequence. What antigen it recognizes has not been identified. No base qualities exist here, and no much larger clone lies one base off it. V is reduced by 7 bases and J by 4 bases, leaving a spacing of 10 bases between them. There are 12 amino acids in the CDR3, from cysteine to phenylalanine inclusive. Left in the record is the CDR3 DNA by itself, 36 bases read in frame from the first base. Sequencing was performed on an Illumina HiSeq 1500. TCRdb redid the processing of the public reads, applying fastp at Q25 and MiXCR, and retained in-frame beta chains. Identical CDR3 protein sequences are pooled into one entry, listed with their most common genes and DNA. For this sample the table gives roughly 500,000 distinct CDR3 sequences, of which 16% were detected only once. Roughly 25% of the sample belongs to the ten largest clones. This sample was included in a study of T cell repertoires in cytomegalovirus infection (dated by TCRdb to between 2018 and 2020). Describing the broader study: Donor HLA type was relevant to the analysis, because carriage of CMV infection together with the matching HLA type was indicated by public TCR beta signatures.

Results the study describes overall, beyond this receptor: Cumulative frequency of public TCR beta family members discriminated carriers of CMV infection plus the relevant HLA type in this cohort and an independent roughly 350-donor cohort. The ex vivo response was dominated by HLA-C-restricted CMV-specific TCR beta clonotypes, which also provided the single most frequent clonotype in two of eight donors.

Recombination joined TRBV12-3 or TRBV12-4 with TRBJ1-1, with the D gene not clear enough to name. Sequencing was done on a sample of CD8+ T cells from PBMCs. The TCR originated in a human donor in good health (CMV status not recorded). Some clones in this sample may be carry-over from other donors' samples. This receptor carries the CDR3 CASNHIGTEAFF. The sequenced DNA: TGTGCCAGCAACCACATCGGCACTGAAGCTTTCTTT.